This T cell receptor (beta chain) was identified in a study of cytomegalovirus exposure and HLA in healthy donors. Whole-study results and caveats: Being productive about 90% or about 30% of the time was typical of most TCR beta V segments in an earlier analysis. Altogether, about 160 TCR beta chains were recorded as cytomegalovirus-associated. Later analysis associated a missense DCLRE1C variant with TCR beta V- and J-gene trimming. Roughly uniform sequencing depth across donors was assumed, possibly incorrectly.

Note on this clone: Its antigen is as yet unknown.

13 Jbeta primers and 60 Vbeta primers were used for the PCR. Sequencing was performed with immunoSEQ multiplex PCR; in TCRdb, only in-frame clones are kept and a portion is missing. There are 200,000 to 250,000 clones in the sample; approximately 82% occur only once, and 0.6% to 0.65% lies in the top ten. The CDR3 is 14 residues long. Trimming cost V 4 bases and J 5 bases; bases outside gene matches: 6. Germline V lookup: CDR1 SGHNT, CDR2 YENEEA. The receptor comes from a man aged 18 to 29 in good health and CMV-seronegative. The sequencing input was PBMCs. This chain joins TRBV11-3 and TRBJ2-5; 8 bases are shared with TRBD1. CDR3 sequence (DNA): TGTGCCAGCAGCTCACAGGGGGTAGGGGAGACCCAGTACTTC. It encodes CASSSQGVGETQYF. Combining the CDR3 with reference TRBV11-3 and TRBJ2-5 gives the whole variable domain EAGVVQSPRYKIIEKKQPVAFWCNPISGHNTLYWYLQNLGQGPELLIRYENEEAVDDSQLPKDRFSAERLKGVDSTLKIQPAELGDSAVYLCASSSQGVGETQYFGPGTRLLVL.